The 7 T cell receptor beta chains given below trace back to one sample, sequenced in a study of blood T cells in healthy people across ages. Primed by a sample-barcoded 5' primer and a J-beta primer mix, a second PCR proceeded for roughly 6 to 12 cycles. Using its own MiXCR run on the 5' RACE reads, TCRdb lists one record per CDR3 protein. The sample records 650,000 to 1,000,000 distinct CDR3 sequences, roughly 46% being singletons. The sequenced sample was blood. The receptors derive from a man older than 75 in good health.

At least ten counts were recorded for this clonotype. The V call is TRBV7-2, the J call TRBJ1-4; 10 nucleotides agree with TRBD1. This CDR3 has 17 amino acids. The germline V gene encodes CDR1 SGHTA and CDR2 FQGNSA. Trimming took 5 bases from V and 7 from J; bases not matched to a gene: 13. This CDR3 reads CASSATGTGVVGEKLFF. The CDR3 DNA is TGTGCCAGCAGCGCCACCGGGACAGGGGTAGTAGGTGAAAAACTGTTTTTT.

This clonotype was seen only a few times. This chain connects TRBV20-1 to TRBJ2-7; TRBD2 matches at 8 bases. V shed 7 bases and J 1 base; nucleotides not matched to a gene: 9. The CDR3 is 14 residues long. Germline V lookup: CDR1 DFQATT, CDR2 SNEGSKA (reference sequence). CDR3 sequence reads: CSVYSGTPSYEQYF. CDR3 bases: TGCAGTGTCTATAGCGGGACACCTTCCTACGAGCAGTACTTC.

This clonotype was counted a few times. The V and J genes are TRBV12-3 or TRBV12-4 and TRBJ1-5; 7 bases map to TRBD1. The CDR3 covers 13 residues. The V segment lost 2 bases and the J segment 5 bases; nucleotides outside the gene matches: 0. For the CDR3, the DNA is TGTGCCAGCAGTTTACAGGGGGATCAGCCCCAGCATTTT. As protein: CASSLQGDQPQHF.

The chain employs TRBV27 and TRBJ2-5; TRBD1 or TRBD2 may be the D gene (6 bases each). The J call may be wrong; the DNA end is better matched by TRBJ2-7. CDR1 is MNHEY and CDR2 is SMNVEV in the germline V gene (reference sequence). The length of the CDR3 is 15 residues. CDR3 in amino acids: CASKGGRNSAYEQYF. DNA for the CDR3: TGTGCCAGCAAGGGGGGCCGTAATAGTGCGTACGAGCAGTACTTC.

This clonotype was seen more than once but under ten times. The rearrangement links TRBV27 to TRBJ1-5; D unresolved. V lost 5 bases and J lost 10, with 15 bases in between. Germline CDR1 reads MNHEY; CDR2 reads SMNVEV (reference sequence). The CDR3 is 13 residues long. In DNA, the CDR3 is TGTGCCAGCAGTGCGACGGTGCGGGGTCCCCAGCATTTT. Amino acids: CASSATVRGPQHF.

This clonotype was observed a few times. The genes are TRBV29-1 and TRBJ2-7, with TRBD1 as a possible D gene (5 bases). CDR1 and CDR2 from the germline V gene are SQVTM and ANQGSEA. The CDR3 has 12 amino acids. Trimming took off 7 bases at V and 1 base at J, with 11 bases between the two ends. The CDR3 loop is CSGQTPSYEQYF. The CDR3 DNA reads as TGCAGCGGACAGACACCGTCCTACGAGCAGTACTTC.

This chain joins TRBV20-1 and TRBJ2-5; 7 bases align to TRBD2. V shed 0 bases and J 11 bases; nucleotides not matched to a gene: 12. The CDR3 has 14 residues. Germline CDR1 is DFQATT and CDR2 is SNEGSKA (reference sequence). DNA of the CDR3: TGCAGTGCTAGAGAAAGCGGGAAGTGGTATGAGCAGTACTTC. The encoded protein is CSARESGKWYEQYF.